These 27 T cell receptor beta chains originate from one sample sequenced in a study of blood T cell repertoires in COVID-19. Clones were read by immunoSEQ multiplex PCR, and TCRdb kept only the in-frame ones, dropping some. The sample lists some 100,000 clones; over 75% were seen once. The material sequenced was peripheral blood. The receptors here all came from a woman in her fifties or sixties with acute or convalescent COVID-19.

The sample holds one count of this clone. Other nucleotide sequences in the sample specify the same CDR3. This chain connects TRBV24-1 to TRBJ2-1, with 10 bases lining up with TRBD2. There are 16 residues in the CDR3. CDR1 is KGHDR, CDR2 SFDVKD, per germline. The trim removed 3 bases at V and 0 bases at J, leaving 1 base unmatched. CDR3 sequence (DNA): TGTGCCACCAGTGATCCTAGCGGGGGCTCCTACAATGAGCAGTTCTTC. Translated: CATSDPSGGSYNEQFF.

This clone has a single count. The chain is built from TRBV27 and TRBJ1-5, with D tentatively TRBD1 (5 bases). Deletions cut 0 bases from V and 4 bases from J, with 10 bases between. Germline loops: CDR1 MNHEY, CDR2 SMNVEV (reference sequence). The CDR3 totals 15 residues. CDR3: CASSLSGGPNQPQHF. CDR3 bases: TGTGCCAGCAGTTTATCGGGGGGACCTAATCAGCCCCAGCATTTT.

The gene calls are TRBV4-1 and TRBJ1-6; 8 nucleotides line up with TRBD1. Trimming at V came to 2 bases and at J to 7 bases, leaving 16 bases not matched to a gene. The CDR3 is 19 residues long. The germline CDR1 and CDR2 sequences are MGHRA and YSYEKL. In DNA, the CDR3 is TGCGCCAGCAGCCAAACCCAAACTTTCACAGGGGGTGGAAATTCACCCCTCCACTTT. This translates into CASSQTQTFTGGGNSPLHF.

V gene TRBV27 combines with J gene TRBJ1-1, with a weak D call TRBD1 (5 bases). This CDR3 spans 16 amino acids. Germline V CDR1 and CDR2: MNHEY, SMNVEV (reference sequence). Trimming took off 2 bases at V and 0 bases at J, with 13 bases between the two ends. The CDR3, as DNA: TGTGCCAGCAGTTTAGTAGGGGTAGGGGTGAACACTGAAGCTTTCTTT. Translating gives CASSLVGVGVNTEAFF.

The chain combines TRBV9 with TRBJ2-3; no clear D gene. Germline CDR1 is SGDLS and CDR2 is YYNGEE. The V end was cut by 1 base, the J end by 0 bases, with 12 bases between. The CDR3 has 16 amino acids. The CDR3, as DNA: TGTGCCAGCAGCGTATCGTCCCTACCTAGCACAGATACGCAGTATTTT. Protein sequence: CASSVSSLPSTDTQYF. The full variable domain, with the rest looked up from reference TRBV9 and TRBJ2-3, is DSGVTQTPKHLITATGQRVTLRCSPRSGDLSVYWYQQSLDQGLQFLIQYYNGEERAKGNILERFSAQQFPDLHSELNLSSLELGDSALYFCASSVSSLPSTDTQYFGPGTRLTVL.

The chain is built from TRBV5-1 and TRBJ2-7, with a weak D call TRBD1 (6 bases). V shed 0 bases and J shed 3 bases, with 10 bases lying between them. CDR1 and CDR2 (germline): SGHRS, YFSETQ. This CDR3 has 14 amino acids. In DNA, the CDR3 is TGCGCCAGCAGCTTGGCTGGACAGAACTACGAGCAGTACTTC. Amino acids: CASSLAGQNYEQYF. The full variable domain, its missing parts supplied by reference TRBV5-1 and TRBJ2-7, is KAGVTQTPRYLIKTRGQQVTLSCSPISGHRSVSWYQQTPGQGLQFLFEYFSETQRNKGNFPGRFSGRQFSNSRSEMNVSTLELGDSALYLCASSLAGQNYEQYFGPGTRLTVT.

The chain uses TRBV19 and TRBJ1-1; D gene ambiguous. V was cut by 3 bases and J by 0 bases, with 8 bases left in between. Germline CDR1 reads LNHDA; CDR2 reads SQIVND (reference sequence). This CDR3 is 14 amino acids long. CDR3 in DNA: TGTGCCAGTAGTATTTCGACTCTGAACACTGAAGCTTTCTTT. Translated: CASSISTLNTEAFF.

This clone was counted a few times. Other nucleotide sequences from this sample produce the same CDR3. The rearrangement joins TRBV7-9 to TRBJ1-2; D possibly corresponds to TRBD1 (5 bases). V lost 1 base to trimming and J lost 3 bases, with 6 bases between them. This CDR3 has 13 amino acids. From germline, CDR1 is SEHNR and CDR2 FQNEAQ (reference sequence). The CDR3 region is CASSLGRDYGYTF. Written as DNA, the CDR3 is TGTGCCAGCAGCTTAGGCAGGGACTATGGCTACACCTTC.

The genes are TRBV3-1 (or the pseudogene TRBV3-2) and TRBJ1-1; D unclear. Germline lookup yields CDR1 LGHDT and CDR2 YNNKEL (reference sequence). CDR3 length equals 12 residues. Trimming took 0 bases from V and 11 from J, leaving 10 bases between them. CDR3 sequence reads: CASSQESLSAFF. The CDR3 region has the DNA TGTGCCAGCAGCCAAGAGAGTCTAAGTGCTTTCTTT.

The chain recombines TRBV3-1 (or the pseudogene TRBV3-2) with TRBJ1-2; D remains ambiguous. This CDR3 comprises 15 residues. Trimming shortened V by 1 base and J by 3 bases, and 12 bases separated the two germline ends. The germline gives CDR1 LGHDT, CDR2 YNNKEL (reference sequence). CDR3: CASSQGGARYYGYTF. The DNA for the CDR3 is TGTGCCAGCAGCCAAGGTGGCGCCAGGTACTATGGCTACACCTTC.

This chain links TRBV10-1 with TRBJ2-2; possible D gene TRBD1, 5 bases. There are 16 residues in the CDR3. V lost 4 bases and J lost 2, with 14 bases in between. Per the germline V gene, CDR1 is WNHNN and CDR2 is SYGVQD (reference sequence). As DNA, the CDR3 is TGCGCCAGCAGTGCTAGGACACCTCCCAACACCGGGGAGCTGTTTTTT. Its protein product is CASSARTPPNTGELFF.

The V and J genes are TRBV6-6 and TRBJ1-4, with TRBD1 matching 9 bases. The CDR3 is 14 amino acids. Germline-derived CDR1 and CDR2 are MNHNY and SVGAGI (reference sequence). The V segment lost 6 bases and the J segment 8 bases; nucleotides outside the gene matches: 7. This CDR3 reads CASRKGQGGEKLFF. In nucleotides, the CDR3 is TGTGCCAGCAGGAAGGGACAGGGAGGCGAAAAACTGTTTTTT.

This clone was observed a single time. Its ends do not fully match the called genes, so a read error is possible. The V gene is TRBV28, the J gene TRBJ2-3; no firm D call. CDR1 and CDR2 from the germline V gene are MDHEN and SYDVKM. The CDR3 totals 12 residues. The CDR3 region is CASSPLTDMQYF. The CDR3 DNA follows: TGTGCCAGCAGCCCACTCACAGATATGCAGTATTTT.

This clone was counted a few times. The chain has TRBV5-4 and TRBJ1-2; D is uncertain. CDR3 length: 13 amino acids. CDR1 and CDR2 (germline): SGHNT, YYREEE (reference sequence). Trimming removed 0 bases at V and 3 bases at J, with 6 bases between. The CDR3 DNA reads TGTGCCAGCAGCTTGGTCGTTGACTATGGCTACACCTTC. It encodes CASSLVVDYGYTF. Using reference TRBV5-4 and TRBJ1-2 for the parts outside the CDR3, the full variable domain is ETGVTQSPTHLIKTRGQQVTLRCSSQSGHNTVSWYQQALGQGPQFIFQYYREEENGRGNFPPRFSGLQFPNYSSELNVNALELDDSALYLCASSLVVDYGYTFGSGTRLTVV.

J is TRBJ2-3 and V is TRBV3-1 (or the pseudogene TRBV3-2); 8 positions match TRBD1. The V segment lost 1 base and the J segment 6 bases; nucleotides outside the gene matches: 6. Germline V gene sequence: CDR1 LGHDT, CDR2 YNNKEL (reference sequence). The CDR3 runs 15 residues. CDR3 amino acids: CASSQGPRGRDTQYF. As DNA, the CDR3 is TGTGCCAGCAGCCAAGGCCCCAGGGGGCGGGATACGCAGTATTTT.

V gene TRBV29-1 combines with J gene TRBJ2-3, with D possibly being TRBD2 (5 bases). V shed 4 bases and J shed 0 bases, with 8 bases lying between them. Germline V CDR1 and CDR2: SQVTM, ANQGSEA. The CDR3 totals 13 residues. This chain's CDR3 is CSVGSGSTDTQYF. The CDR3 DNA follows: TGCAGCGTTGGGAGCGGTAGCACAGATACGCAGTATTTT.

This chain links TRBV5-1 with TRBJ2-5; D not certain. Germline V gives CDR1 SGHRS, CDR2 YFSETQ. V was shortened by 1 base and J by 3 bases, with 16 bases between the two germline ends. CDR3 size: 16 residues. CDR3 sequence reads: CASSLSRLNPEETQYF. In nucleotides, the CDR3 is TGCGCCAGCAGCTTGAGTCGCCTAAATCCCGAAGAGACCCAGTACTTC.

The CDR3 DNA is TGTGCCACCAGTGATTTGGCGGGGAATCAGCCCCAGCATTTT. Translation gives CATSDLAGNQPQHF. This chain links TRBV24-1 with TRBJ1-5; no firm D call. Deletions cut 0 bases from V and 4 bases from J, with 6 bases between. CDR3 size: 14 residues. Germline V gene sequence: CDR1 KGHDR, CDR2 SFDVKD.

This chain uses TRBV5-1 with TRBJ2-2; 8 bases fit TRBD2. The V gene end was trimmed by 0 bases and the J gene end by 0 bases; junction bases not matched to a gene: 13. Germline loops: CDR1 SGHRS, CDR2 YFSETQ. The CDR3 has 20 amino acids. This CDR3 reads CASSLGPAGSGSANTGELFF. CDR3 nucleotides: TGCGCCAGCAGCTTGGGCCCCGCGGGGAGCGGGAGCGCGAACACCGGGGAGCTGTTTTTT.

The chain recombines TRBV27 with TRBJ2-3; D call uncertain. The CDR3 contains 15 residues. The germline gives CDR1 MNHEY, CDR2 SMNVEV (reference sequence). V lost 4 bases and J 2 bases, leaving 13 bases between the germline ends. CDR3 bases: TGTGCCAGCAGTTCATCCTACTCGAACACAGATACGCAGTATTTT. Its protein is CASSSSYSNTDTQYF.

V gene TRBV3-1 (or the pseudogene TRBV3-2) combines with J gene TRBJ2-2, with no clear D. The germline V gene encodes CDR1 LGHDT and CDR2 YNNKEL (reference sequence). CDR3 length: 12 residues. V was clipped by 4 bases and J by 6 bases, with 6 bases between them. In nucleotides, the CDR3 is TGTGCCAGCAGCCTTCGTTCCGGGGAGCTGTTTTTT. Its translation is CASSLRSGELFF.

The chain joins TRBV10-1 to TRBJ1-4; D possibly corresponds to TRBD1 (5 bases). Germline V CDR1 and CDR2: WNHNN, SYGVQD (reference sequence). Trimming removed 8 bases from V and 7 bases from J, with 20 bases in between. The CDR3 is made up of 15 amino acids. The CDR3 region has the DNA TGCGCCAGCGATGGAAGGGACTCTTTAGGTGAAAAACTGTTTTTT. Translation: CASDGRDSLGEKLFF.

The genes are TRBV19 and TRBJ2-7, with a weak D call TRBD1 (5 bases). This CDR3 spans 14 amino acids. Germline V gene sequence: CDR1 LNHDA, CDR2 SQIVND (reference sequence). V lost 9 bases, J lost 0 bases, and 15 bases lay in between. In DNA form, the CDR3 reads TGTGCCAGCAACATCGTGGGGCGCTCCTACGAGCAGTACTTC. Translated: CASNIVGRSYEQYF.

The chain has TRBV19 and TRBJ1-6; 8 bases are shared with TRBD1. The germline CDR1 and CDR2 sequences are LNHDA and SQIVND (reference sequence). This CDR3 has 14 amino acids. J was trimmed by 7 bases and V by 2 bases; bases with no gene match: 1. The CDR3 nucleotides are TGTGCCAGTAGTATAAGGACAGGGAATTCACCCCTCCACTTT. Protein sequence: CASSIRTGNSPLHF.

The V gene is TRBV6-6, the J gene TRBJ1-2; possibly TRBD1 for D (6 bases). Germline lookup yields CDR1 MNHNY and CDR2 SVGAGI (reference sequence). V shed 4 bases and J shed 5 bases, with 14 bases lying between them. The length of the CDR3 is 14 residues. The chain's CDR3 is CASSSSPGAYGYTF. The DNA for the CDR3 is TGTGCCAGCAGTTCGTCCCCAGGGGCATATGGCTACACCTTC.

V usage is TRBV6-1 and J usage is TRBJ1-6, with unresolved D. CDR1 is MNHNS and CDR2 is SASEGT in the germline V gene. The CDR3 is 14 residues long. V dropped 3 bases and J dropped 4 bases, with 7 bases sitting between them. The CDR3 DNA follows: TGTGCCAGCAGTGAGGCAGGTTATAATTCACCCCTCCACTTT. Translation gives CASSEAGYNSPLHF.

DNA of the CDR3: TGTGCCAGCAAGCGTAGGGGGAACGGGGAGACCCAGTACTTC. Protein sequence: CASKRRGNGETQYF. The chain links TRBV2 to TRBJ2-5; maybe TRBD1 (6 bases). Looked up from germline, CDR1 is SNHLY and CDR2 is FYNNEI. CDR3 length: 14 residues. V lost 7 bases and J lost 5, with 17 bases in between. The full variable domain, with the rest looked up from reference TRBV2 and TRBJ2-5, is EPEVTQTPSHQVTQMGQEVILRCVPISNHLYFYWYRQILGQKVEFLVSFYNNEISEKSEIFDDQFSVERPDGSNFTLKIRSTKLEDSAMYFCASKRRGNGETQYFGPGTRLLVL.